A single sample is the source of the 14 T cell receptor beta chains below, sequenced in a study of T-cell reconstitution after alpha-beta-depleted transplantation in children. Unique molecular identifiers were incorporated into the prepared TCRbeta library. MiXCR, applied by TCRdb to the PCR reads, yields one record per CDR3 protein. The table shows about 640,000 distinct CDR3 sequences, with 10% to 15% occurring only once. Sequencing was performed on PBMCs, mostly from graft donor cells, taken 360 days after TCRalphabeta/CD19-depleted stem cell transplant. The receptors come from a male patient aged 10 to 17 who had a stem cell transplant for acute myeloid leukemia, so the T cells may come from the graft donor.

This clonotype was seen many times. This chain connects TRBV28 to TRBJ2-1, with TRBD2 identical over 11 bases. CDR3 length: 20 amino acids. Trimming at V came to 3 bases and at J to 1 base, leaving 14 bases not matched to a gene. Germline V gene data show CDR1 as MDHEN and CDR2 as SYDVKM. CDR3 region: CASSLGRLAGSRRSYNEQFF. CDR3 nucleotides: TGTGCCAGCAGTTTGGGAAGACTAGCGGGAAGTCGAAGGTCCTACAATGAGCAGTTCTTC.

Many counts were recorded for this clonotype. The J gene is TRBJ2-2, the V gene TRBV29-1; 9 bases agree with TRBD2. This CDR3 region has 17 residues. The trim removed 1 base at V and 4 bases at J, leaving 10 bases unmatched. Looked up from germline, CDR1 is SQVTM and CDR2 is ANQGSEA. CDR3 region: CSVEGGSGRKSTGELFF. In nucleotides, the CDR3 is TGCAGCGTTGAAGGAGGTAGCGGGAGAAAGAGCACCGGGGAGCTGTTTTTT.

As concerns this clonotype: With a much larger clone just one base away, this may be a read error. The rearrangement uses TRBV4-3 and TRBJ2-1, with 11 bases lining up with TRBD1. Germline V gene sequence: CDR1 LGHNA, CDR2 YSLEER. This CDR3 contains 15 residues. Trimming took 7 bases from V and 4 from J; bases not matched to a gene: 6. The CDR3 bases are TGCGCCAGCATCCTAGGACAGGGGGCGTACAATGAGCAGTTCTTC. This translates into CASILGQGAYNEQFF.

There are a few counts of this clonotype. The rearrangement uses TRBV11-2 and TRBJ1-5, with D hard to call. Germline CDR1 is SGHAT and CDR2 is FQNNGV. CDR3 length: 15 residues. V was pared by 5 bases and J by 4 bases, with 15 bases between. CDR3 region: CASSIAGLVNQPQHF. CDR3 sequence (DNA): TGTGCCAGCAGCATCGCGGGATTGGTAAATCAGCCCCAGCATTTT.

This clonotype was seen only a few times. V is TRBV12-3 or TRBV12-4 and J is TRBJ2-2, with D perhaps being TRBD1 or TRBD2 (5 bases each). The V end was cut by 5 bases, the J end by 5 bases, with 15 bases between. The CDR3 is made up of 15 amino acids. The CDR3 DNA reads TGTGCCAGCAGTCATGCCGGGACCAAGACCGGGGAGCTGTTTTTT. This gives the protein CASSHAGTKTGELFF.

This clonotype was detected a few times. V is TRBV28 and J is TRBJ2-3; TRBD2 matches at 16 bases. V gave up 6 bases and J gave up 6 bases; unmatched junction bases: 6. Germline V gene sequence: CDR1 MDHEN, CDR2 SYDVKM. This CDR3 comprises 16 residues. The CDR3 nucleotides read TGTGCCAGCAGCACCGGGACTAGCGGGAGGGCTGATACGCAGTATTTT. Translating gives CASSTGTSGRADTQYF. Looking up the rest from reference TRBV28 and TRBJ2-3 gives the full variable domain: DVKVTQSSRYLVKRTGEKVFLECVQDMDHENMFWYRQDPGLGLRLIYFSYDVKMKEKGDIPEGYSVSREKKERFSLILESASTNQTSMYLCASSTGTSGRADTQYFGPGTRLTVL.

The chain employs TRBV18 and TRBJ2-7; 7 nucleotides agree with TRBD1. CDR3 length: 16 amino acids. Germline CDR1 reads KGHSH; CDR2 reads LQKENI. Trimming cost V 3 bases and J 4 bases; bases outside gene matches: 12. The CDR3 spells CASSPTTGVLSYEQYF. The CDR3 nucleotides read TGTGCCAGCTCACCGACCACAGGGGTACTGAGTTACGAGCAGTACTTC. Combining the CDR3 with reference TRBV18 and TRBJ2-7 gives the whole variable domain NAGVMQNPRHLVRRRGQEARLRCSPMKGHSHVYWYRQLPEEGLKFMVYLQKENIIDESGMPKERFSAEFPKEGPSILRIQQVVRGDSAAYFCASSPTTGVLSYEQYFGPGTRLTVT.

This chain links TRBV3-1 with TRBJ2-1; TRBD2 might be the D (5 bases). Germline CDR1 and CDR2: LGHDT and YNNKEL (reference sequence). Trimming pared 3 bases from V and 5 bases from J, leaving 20 bases between. This CDR3 contains 17 residues. The CDR3 loop is CASSQGGVGVPHNEQFF. CDR3 DNA sequence: TGTGCCAGCAGCCAGGGTGGGGTCGGGGTACCTCACAATGAGCAGTTCTTC.

The chain couples TRBV7-2 to TRBJ2-7; D is perhaps TRBD2 (5 bases). The CDR3 length is 14 residues. Germline V CDR1 and CDR2: SGHTA, FQGNSA. V shed 3 bases and J shed 2 bases, with 11 bases lying between them. This chain's CDR3 is CASSFADLAYEQYF. The CDR3 DNA reads TGTGCCAGCAGCTTCGCGGACTTAGCCTACGAGCAGTACTTC.

This clonotype showed up just a few times. This chain uses TRBV20-1 with TRBJ2-3, with 7 bases fitting TRBD2. Trimming at V came to 3 bases and at J to 0 bases, leaving 3 bases not matched to a gene. The CDR3 has 14 amino acids. Germline V CDR1 and CDR2: DFQATT, SNEGSKA (reference sequence). Here the CDR3 reads CSASTSASTDTQYF. DNA for the CDR3: TGCAGTGCTAGCACTAGCGCTAGCACAGATACGCAGTATTTT.

This clonotype came up a few times. The J gene is TRBJ2-4, the V gene TRBV6-1, with TRBD2 identical over 10 bases. CDR1 is MNHNS, CDR2 SASEGT, per germline. V dropped 8 bases and J dropped 11; count of bases not matched to a gene: 9. The CDR3 consists of 13 residues. The CDR3 spells CASSGTSVSFQYF. In DNA, the CDR3 is TGTGCCAGCTCGGGGACTAGCGTGAGTTTTCAGTACTTC.

The rearrangement joins TRBV7-2 to TRBJ2-2; 13 bases align to TRBD2. Trimming took 5 bases from V and 2 from J; bases not matched to a gene: 2. Per germline, CDR1 SGHTA and CDR2 FQGNSA. The CDR3 runs to 16 residues. DNA of the CDR3: TGTGCCAGCAGCCGGACTAGCGGGAGTAACACCGGGGAGCTGTTTTTT. Translation gives CASSRTSGSNTGELFF.

The rearrangement uses TRBV12-3 or TRBV12-4 and TRBJ2-7; the D call may be TRBD1 or TRBD2 (5 bases each). Trimming removed 3 bases from V and 3 bases from J, with 15 bases in between. The CDR3 runs 15 residues. The CDR3 loop is CASSFGDGRVYEQYF. CDR3 nucleotides: TGTGCCAGCAGTTTCGGGGACGGCAGGGTCTACGAGCAGTACTTC.

This clonotype was counted ten times or more. The chain is built from TRBV29-1 and TRBJ2-7; the D is unclear. Germline CDR1 is SQVTM and CDR2 is ANQGSEA. Trimming left V 6 bases short and J 0 bases short, with 12 bases between. The CDR3 runs 13 residues. In DNA, the CDR3 is TGCAGCGTCCTCGACGGTAGCTCCTACGAGCAGTACTTC. It is translated as CSVLDGSSYEQYF.